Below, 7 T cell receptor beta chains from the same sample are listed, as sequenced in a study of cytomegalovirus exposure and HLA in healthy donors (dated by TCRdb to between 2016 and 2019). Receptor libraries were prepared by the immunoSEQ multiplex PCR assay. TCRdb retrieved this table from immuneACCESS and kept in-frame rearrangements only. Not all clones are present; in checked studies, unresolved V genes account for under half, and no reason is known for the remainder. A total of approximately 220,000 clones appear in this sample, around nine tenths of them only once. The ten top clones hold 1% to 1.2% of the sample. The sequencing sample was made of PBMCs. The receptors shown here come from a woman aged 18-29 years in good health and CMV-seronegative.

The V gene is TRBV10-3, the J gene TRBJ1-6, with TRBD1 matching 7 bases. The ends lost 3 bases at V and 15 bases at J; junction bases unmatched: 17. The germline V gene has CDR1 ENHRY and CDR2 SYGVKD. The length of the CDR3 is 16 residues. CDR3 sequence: CAISDGPDRIKYLLHF. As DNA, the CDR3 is TGTGCCATCAGTGATGGACCGGACAGGATAAAATATCTCCTCCACTTT.

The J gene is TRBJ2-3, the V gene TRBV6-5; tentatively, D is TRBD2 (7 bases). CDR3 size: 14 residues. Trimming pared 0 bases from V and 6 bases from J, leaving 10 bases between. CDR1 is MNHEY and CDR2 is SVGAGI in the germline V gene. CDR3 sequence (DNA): TGTGCCAGCAGTTACTCGGGAGGGGGGGATACGCAGTATTTT. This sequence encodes CASSYSGGGDTQYF.

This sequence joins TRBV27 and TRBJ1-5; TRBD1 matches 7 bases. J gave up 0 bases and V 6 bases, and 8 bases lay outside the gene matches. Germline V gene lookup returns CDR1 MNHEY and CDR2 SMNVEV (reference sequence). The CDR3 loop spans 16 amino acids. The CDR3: CASSSTGRHSNQPQHF. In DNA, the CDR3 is TGTGCCAGCAGCTCGACAGGGCGTCATAGCAATCAGCCCCAGCATTTT.

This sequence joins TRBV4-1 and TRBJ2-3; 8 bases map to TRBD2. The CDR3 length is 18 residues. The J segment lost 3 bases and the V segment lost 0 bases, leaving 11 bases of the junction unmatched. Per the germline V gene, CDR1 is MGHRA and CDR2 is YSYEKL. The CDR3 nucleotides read TGCGCCAGCAGCCAAGAGGGGACGGGGGCTAGCGGGACAGATACGCAGTATTTT. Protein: CASSQEGTGASGTDTQYF.

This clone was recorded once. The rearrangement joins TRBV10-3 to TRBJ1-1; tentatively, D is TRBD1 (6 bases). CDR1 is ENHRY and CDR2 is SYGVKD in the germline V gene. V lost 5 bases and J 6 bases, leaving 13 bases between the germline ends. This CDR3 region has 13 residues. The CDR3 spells CAISMSGASEAFF. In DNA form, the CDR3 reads TGTGCCATCAGTATGTCAGGGGCCTCTGAAGCTTTCTTT.

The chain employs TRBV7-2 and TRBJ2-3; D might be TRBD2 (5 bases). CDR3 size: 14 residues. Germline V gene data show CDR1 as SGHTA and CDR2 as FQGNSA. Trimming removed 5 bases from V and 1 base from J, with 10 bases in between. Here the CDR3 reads CASSRTSGTDTQYF. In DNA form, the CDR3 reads TGTGCCAGCAGCCGGACTTCAGGCACAGATACGCAGTATTTT.

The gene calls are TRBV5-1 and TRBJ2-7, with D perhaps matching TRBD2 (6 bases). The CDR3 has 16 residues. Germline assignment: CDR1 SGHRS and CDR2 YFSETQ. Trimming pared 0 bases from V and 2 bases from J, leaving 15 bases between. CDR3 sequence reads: CASSLGRTGVTYEQYF. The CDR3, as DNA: TGCGCCAGCAGCTTGGGTAGGACGGGAGTTACCTACGAGCAGTACTTC.